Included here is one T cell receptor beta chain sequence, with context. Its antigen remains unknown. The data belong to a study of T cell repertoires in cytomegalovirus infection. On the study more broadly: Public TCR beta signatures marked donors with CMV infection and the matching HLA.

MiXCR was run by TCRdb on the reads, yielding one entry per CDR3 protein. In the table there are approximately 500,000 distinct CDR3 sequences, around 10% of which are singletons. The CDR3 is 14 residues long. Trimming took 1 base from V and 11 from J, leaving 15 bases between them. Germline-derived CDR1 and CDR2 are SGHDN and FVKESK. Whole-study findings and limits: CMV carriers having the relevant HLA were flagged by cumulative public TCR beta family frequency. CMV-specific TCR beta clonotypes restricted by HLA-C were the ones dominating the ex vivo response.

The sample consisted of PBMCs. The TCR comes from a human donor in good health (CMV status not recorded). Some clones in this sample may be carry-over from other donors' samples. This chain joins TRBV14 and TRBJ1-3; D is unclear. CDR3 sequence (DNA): TGTGCCAGCAGCCAAGTGACGGGTCCGTACGCCATATATTTT. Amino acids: CASSQVTGPYAIYF. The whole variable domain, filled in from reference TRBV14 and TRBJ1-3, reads EAGVTQFPSHSVIEKGQTVTLRCDPISGHDNLYWYRRVMGKEIKFLLHFVKESKQDESGMPNNRFLAERTGGTYSTLKVQPAELEDSGVYFCASSQVTGPYAIYFGEGSWLTVV.